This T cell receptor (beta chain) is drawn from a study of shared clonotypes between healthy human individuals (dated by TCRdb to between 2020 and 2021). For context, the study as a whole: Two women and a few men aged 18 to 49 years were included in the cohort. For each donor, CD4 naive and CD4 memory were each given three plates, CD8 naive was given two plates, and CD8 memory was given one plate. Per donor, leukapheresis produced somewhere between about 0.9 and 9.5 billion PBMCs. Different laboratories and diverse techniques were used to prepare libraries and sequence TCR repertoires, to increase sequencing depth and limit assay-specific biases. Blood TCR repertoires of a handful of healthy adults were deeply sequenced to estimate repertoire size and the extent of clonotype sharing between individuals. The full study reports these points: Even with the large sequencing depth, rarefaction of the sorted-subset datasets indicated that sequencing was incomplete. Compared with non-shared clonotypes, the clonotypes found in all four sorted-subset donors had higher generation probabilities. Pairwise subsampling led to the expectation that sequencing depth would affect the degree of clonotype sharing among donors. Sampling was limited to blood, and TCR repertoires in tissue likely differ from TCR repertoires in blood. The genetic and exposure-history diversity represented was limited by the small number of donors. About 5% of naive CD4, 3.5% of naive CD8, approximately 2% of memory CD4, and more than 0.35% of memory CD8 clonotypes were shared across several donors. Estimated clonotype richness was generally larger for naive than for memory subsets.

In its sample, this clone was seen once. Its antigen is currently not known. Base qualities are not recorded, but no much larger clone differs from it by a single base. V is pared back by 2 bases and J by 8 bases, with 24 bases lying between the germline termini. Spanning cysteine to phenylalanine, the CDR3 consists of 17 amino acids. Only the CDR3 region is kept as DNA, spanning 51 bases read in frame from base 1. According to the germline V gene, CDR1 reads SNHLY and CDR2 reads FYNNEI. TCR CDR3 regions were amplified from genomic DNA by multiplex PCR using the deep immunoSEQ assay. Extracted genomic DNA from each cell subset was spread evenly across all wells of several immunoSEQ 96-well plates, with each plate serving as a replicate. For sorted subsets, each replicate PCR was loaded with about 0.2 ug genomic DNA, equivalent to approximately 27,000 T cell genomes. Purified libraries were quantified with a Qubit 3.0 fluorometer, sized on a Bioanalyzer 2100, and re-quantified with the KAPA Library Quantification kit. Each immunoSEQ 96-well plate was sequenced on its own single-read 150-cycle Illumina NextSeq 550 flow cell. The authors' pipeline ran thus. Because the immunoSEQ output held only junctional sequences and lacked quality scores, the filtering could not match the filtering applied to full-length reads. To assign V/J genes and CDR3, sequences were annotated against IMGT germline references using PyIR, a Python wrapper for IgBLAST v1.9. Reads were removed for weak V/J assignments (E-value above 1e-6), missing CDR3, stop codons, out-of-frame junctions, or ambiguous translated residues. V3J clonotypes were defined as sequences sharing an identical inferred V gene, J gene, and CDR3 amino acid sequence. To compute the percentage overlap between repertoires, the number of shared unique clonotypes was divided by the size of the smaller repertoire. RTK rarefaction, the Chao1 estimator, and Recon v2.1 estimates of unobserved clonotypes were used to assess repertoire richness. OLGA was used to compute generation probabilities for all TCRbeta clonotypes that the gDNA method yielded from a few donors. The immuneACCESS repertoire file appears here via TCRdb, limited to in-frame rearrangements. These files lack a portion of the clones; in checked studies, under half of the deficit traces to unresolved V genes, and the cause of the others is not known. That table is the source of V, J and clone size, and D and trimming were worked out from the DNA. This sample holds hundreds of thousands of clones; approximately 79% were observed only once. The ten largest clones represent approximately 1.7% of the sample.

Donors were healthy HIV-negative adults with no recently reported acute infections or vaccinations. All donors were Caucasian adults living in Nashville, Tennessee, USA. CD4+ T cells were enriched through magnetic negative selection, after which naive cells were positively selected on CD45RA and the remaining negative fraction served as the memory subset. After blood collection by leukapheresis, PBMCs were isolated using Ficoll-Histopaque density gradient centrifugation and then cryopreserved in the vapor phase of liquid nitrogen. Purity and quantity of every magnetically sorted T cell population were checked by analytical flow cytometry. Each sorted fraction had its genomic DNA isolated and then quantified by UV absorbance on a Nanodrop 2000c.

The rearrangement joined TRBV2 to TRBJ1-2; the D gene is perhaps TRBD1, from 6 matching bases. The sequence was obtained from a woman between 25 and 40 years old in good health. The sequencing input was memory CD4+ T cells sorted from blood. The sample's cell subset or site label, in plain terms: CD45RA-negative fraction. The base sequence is TGTGCCAGCAGTGAATCCCCCCGCGGCAGGGGCCTTTTCGGCTACACCTTC. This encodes CASSESPRGRGLFGYTF.